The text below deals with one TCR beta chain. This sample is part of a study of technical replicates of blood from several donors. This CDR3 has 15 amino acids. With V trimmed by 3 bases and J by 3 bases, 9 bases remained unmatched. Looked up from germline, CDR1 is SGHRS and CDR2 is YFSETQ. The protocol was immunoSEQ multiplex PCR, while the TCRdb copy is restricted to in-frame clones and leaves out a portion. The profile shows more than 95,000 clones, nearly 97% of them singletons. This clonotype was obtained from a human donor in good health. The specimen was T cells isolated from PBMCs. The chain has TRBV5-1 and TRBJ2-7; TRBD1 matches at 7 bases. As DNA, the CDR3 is TGCGCCAGCAGCTGGGGGACAGCCACCCTCTACGAGCAGTACTTC. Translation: CASSWGTATLYEQYF.